The entry that follows covers one TCR beta chain sequence. Its antigen remains unidentified. A J-beta primer mix and a sample-barcoded 5' primer were used in a second PCR of roughly 6 to 11 cycles. TCRdb ran MiXCR on the 5' RACE reads and lists one entry per CDR3 protein. The repertoire holds over 450,000 distinct CDR3 sequences, with 24% as singletons. These data come from a study of blood T cells in healthy people across ages. Study-level results: Aged donors had fewer naive CD4+ cells and lower diversity than long-lived donors.

Peripheral blood, roughly 9.3 milliliters per donor, was collected. This sample was shared with a second study, whose subject was T cells of mothers and their children. This second report adds: Every mother produced more than 8 million TCR beta CDR3 reads, whereas every child provided 2.5 million to 3.5 million.

This sequence was found in a boy aged 10-17 years in good health. Sequencing was done on a sample of blood.

CDR3 region: CAISGDRNGELFF. The DNA for the CDR3 is TGTGCCATCAGTGGAGACAGGAACGGGGAGCTGTTTTTT. The rearrangement links TRBV10-3 to TRBJ2-2; D is perhaps TRBD1 (6 bases). The CDR3 is made up of 13 amino acids. The germline V gene has CDR1 ENHRY and CDR2 SYGVKD. V lost 4 bases to trimming and J lost 7 bases, with 10 bases between them.